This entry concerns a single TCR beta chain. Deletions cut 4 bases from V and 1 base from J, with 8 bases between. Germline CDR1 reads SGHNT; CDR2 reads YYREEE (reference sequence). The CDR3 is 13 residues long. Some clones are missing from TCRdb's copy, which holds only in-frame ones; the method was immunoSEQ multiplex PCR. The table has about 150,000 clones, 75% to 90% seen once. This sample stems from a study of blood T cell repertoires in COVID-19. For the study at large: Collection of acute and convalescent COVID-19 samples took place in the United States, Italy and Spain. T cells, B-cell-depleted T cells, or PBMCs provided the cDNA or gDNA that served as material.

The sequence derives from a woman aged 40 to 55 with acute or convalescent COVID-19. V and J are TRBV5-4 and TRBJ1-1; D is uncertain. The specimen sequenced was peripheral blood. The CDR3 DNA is TGTGCCAGCAGCATCACAGAGAACACTGAAGCTTTCTTT. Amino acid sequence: CASSITENTEAFF.